A selection of T cell receptor beta chains follows, all from one sample in a study of cytomegalovirus exposure and HLA in healthy donors. Here immunoSEQ multiplex PCR was the method, and the copy in TCRdb shows in-frame clones only, minus some. The data show under 150,000 clones, around 85% seen once. Sequencing was performed on PBMCs. The receptors here all came from a man in his forties or fifties in good health and CMV-seropositive. The conserved cysteine and the conserved F or W are not part of the CDR3 here. Fields, in order: V gene, J gene, CDR3 protein.

TRBV4-3	TRBJ1-1	ASSHPRGDSNTEAF
TRBV27	TRBJ2-3	ASSFLAGGETDTQY
TRBV4-3	TRBJ1-5	ASSQDGQGNQPQH
TRBV7-3	TRBJ2-2	ASSLNSGGFTGELF
TRBV11-2	TRBJ2-5	ASSPLDRQETQY
TRBV9	TRBJ2-5	ASSVGGLARGQETQY
TRBV18	TRBJ2-5	ASSPFTGDLQETQY
TRBV5-1	TRBJ2-7	ASSFQGTYEQY
TRBV30	TRBJ2-7	AWSVEIHEQY
TRBV27	TRBJ2-1	ANSFLGRLAGGYNEQF
TRBV27	TRBJ2-2	ASSFRGANTGELF
TRBV4-1	TRBJ1-1	ASSQRQGALSEAF
TRBV5-1	TRBJ2-7	ASSWTSGNSYEQY
TRBV4-3	TRBJ1-3	ASSQGDGNTIY
TRBV21-1	TRBJ1-2	ASISRETQGADPFYGYT
TRBV9	TRBJ2-2	ASSVSGSSFGGELF
TRBV9	TRBJ1-1	ASSVSGGMNTEAF
TRBV6-6	TRBJ1-2	ASSNEGLGYGYT
TRBV5-1	TRBJ1-1	ASSSRPNGNTEAF
TRBV30	TRBJ2-7	AWSGGSGGPGEQY
TRBV10-3	TRBJ2-7	AIRFAGTGGYEQY
TRBV5-1	TRBJ2-7	ASSLYTSWEIGYEQY
TRBV7-2	TRBJ2-7	ASSLDGRGGYEQY
TRBV4-1	TRBJ2-1	ASSQTPGGPPNEQF
TRBV5-1	TRBJ2-3	ASSLGPGTGDTDTQY
TRBV6-5	TRBJ1-1	ASSASGYTEAF
TRBV18	TRBJ1-2	ASSLGQGNGYT
TRBV7-9	TRBJ1-1	SSSRGRTEAF
TRBV27	TRBJ2-1	ASSLRAYNEQF
TRBV2	TRBJ2-1	ASTGYNEQF
TRBV4-1	TRBJ2-5	ASSQDWASGGIMQETQY
TRBV10-1	TRBJ1-2	ASSDSNRDRGFYGYT
TRBV7-9	TRBJ2-5	ASSPWTSALQETQY